One sample yielded the 15 T cell receptor beta chains listed below, sequenced in a study of blood T cells in healthy people across ages. A J-beta primer mix and a sample-barcoded 5' primer were used in a second PCR of about 6 to 12 cycles. Each CDR3 protein is one row after TCRdb ran MiXCR on the 5' RACE reads. Of about 400,000 distinct CDR3 sequences listed, about 49% are singletons. The material sequenced was blood. The source is a man in his sixties in good health.

This clonotype was counted a few times. The rearrangement links TRBV27 to TRBJ2-5, with D unclear. This CDR3 region has 14 residues. Per the germline V gene, CDR1 is MNHEY and CDR2 is SMNVEV (reference sequence). Trimming left V 5 bases short and J 5 bases short, with 15 bases between. Here the CDR3 DNA reads TGTGCCAGCAGTCCCTTTGACCCACAGGAGACCCAGTACTTC. This codes for CASSPFDPQETQYF.

This chain joins TRBV6-5 and TRBJ2-3; TRBD1 is a possible D gene (6 bases). V lost 0 bases, J lost 1 base, and 8 bases lay in between. The germline gives CDR1 MNHEY, CDR2 SVGAGI. The length of the CDR3 is 15 residues. The CDR3 protein is CASSYSRQGTDTQYF. The CDR3 DNA is TGTGCCAGCAGTTACTCACGACAGGGCACAGATACGCAGTATTTT.

This chain links TRBV20-1 with TRBJ2-5; TRBD2 might be the D (5 bases). Germline V CDR1 and CDR2: DFQATT, SNEGSKA (reference sequence). Trimming stripped 3 bases from V and 7 bases from J, with 15 bases between. The CDR3 is 13 amino acids. The CDR3 spells CSARGDSFGTQYF. In DNA form, the CDR3 reads TGCAGTGCTAGGGGAGACTCGTTTGGGACCCAGTACTTC.

This clonotype has at least ten counts. The V and J genes are TRBV20-1 and TRBJ2-4, with D possibly being TRBD2 (6 bases). This CDR3 has 18 amino acids. V was cut by 0 bases and J by 1 base, with 19 bases left in between. Looked up from germline, CDR1 is DFQATT and CDR2 is SNEGSKA (reference sequence). This CDR3 reads CSARDGTRLAPAKNIQYF. The CDR3 region has the DNA TGCAGTGCTAGAGATGGGACCAGGCTAGCGCCGGCCAAAAACATTCAGTACTTC.

The rearrangement uses TRBV7-2 and TRBJ1-2; D is unresolved. V lost 5 bases and J 3 bases, leaving 16 bases between the germline ends. The CDR3 spans 15 residues. Germline CDR1 is SGHTA and CDR2 is FQGNSA. Here the CDR3 DNA reads TGTGCCAGCAGCCCTGCACGGGCGGTTGACTATGGCTACACCTTC. Protein: CASSPARAVDYGYTF. The whole variable domain, remainder taken from reference TRBV7-2 and TRBJ1-2, is GAGVSQSPSNKVTEKGKDVELRCDPISGHTALYWYRQSLGQGLEFLIYFQGNSAPDKSGLPSDRFSAERTGGSVSTLTIQRTQQEDSAVYLCASSPARAVDYGYTFGSGTRLTVV.

The sample holds a few counts of this clonotype. The chain carries TRBV15 and TRBJ2-1, with D possibly being TRBD1 (5 bases). The CDR3 is made up of 14 amino acids. Germline CDR1 and CDR2: LNHNV and YYDKDF (reference sequence). V was shortened by 0 bases and J by 5 bases, with 8 bases between the two germline ends. CDR3 sequence (DNA): TGTGCCACCAGCAGAGATTCCAGGGACAATGAGCAGTTCTTC. This sequence encodes CATSRDSRDNEQFF.

The chain has TRBV10-3 and TRBJ1-1, with D possibly being TRBD1 (6 bases). V lost 6 bases to trimming and J lost 2 bases, with 10 bases between them. Germline loops: CDR1 ENHRY, CDR2 SYGVKD. The CDR3 covers 13 residues. CDR3 region: CAISQGGNTEAFF. The CDR3, as DNA: TGTGCCATCAGCCAAGGGGGTAACACTGAAGCTTTCTTT.

The chain combines TRBV6-1 with TRBJ2-1; 8 nucleotides match TRBD1. The CDR3 length is 17 residues. Per the germline V gene, CDR1 is MNHNS and CDR2 is SASEGT. V dropped 4 bases and J dropped 8; count of bases not matched to a gene: 16. Written as DNA, the CDR3 is TGTGCCAGCAGTGCCGTAACACCGGGACAGGTATACTATGAGCAGTTCTTC. Protein sequence: CASSAVTPGQVYYEQFF.

This sequence joins TRBV20-1 and TRBJ2-1; 9 nucleotides agree with TRBD2. Germline V gene data show CDR1 as DFQATT and CDR2 as SNEGSKA (reference sequence). The CDR3 runs 15 residues. V gave up 2 bases and J gave up 8 bases; unmatched junction bases: 10. The CDR3 is CSARRPAGGRYEQFF. For the CDR3, the DNA is TGCAGTGCTAGACGGCCAGCGGGAGGAAGGTATGAGCAGTTCTTC.

This clonotype appeared a few times. The rearrangement joins TRBV11-2 to TRBJ2-1, with D tentatively TRBD2 (6 bases). The germline V gene has CDR1 SGHAT and CDR2 FQNNGV. This CDR3 contains 16 residues. Trimming pared 1 base from V and 5 bases from J, leaving 15 bases between. CDR3 region: CASSLARGRKDNEQFF. CDR3 coding DNA: TGTGCCAGCAGCTTAGCTCGGGGGAGAAAGGACAATGAGCAGTTCTTC.

The chain employs TRBV2 and TRBJ2-6, with D perhaps assigned TRBD1 or TRBD2 (5 bases each). Germline V gene data show CDR1 as SNHLY and CDR2 as FYNNEI. This CDR3 region has 17 residues. V lost 10 bases and J 0 bases, leaving 19 bases between the germline ends. CDR3 in amino acids: CAIGTREGNSGANVLTF. The DNA for the CDR3 is TGTGCCATCGGGACCAGGGAAGGAAACTCTGGGGCCAACGTCCTGACTTTC.

The genes are TRBV6-2 or TRBV6-3 and TRBJ2-5; D is possibly TRBD1 (6 bases). The CDR3 sequence is 14 residues long. Per the germline V gene, CDR1 is MNHEY and CDR2 is SVGEGT. V was pared by 7 bases and J by 11 bases, with 23 bases between. This chain's CDR3 is CASTKGYRANEQYF. In DNA, the CDR3 is TGTGCCAGCACTAAGGGATACAGGGCCAATGAGCAGTACTTC.

The chain joins TRBV5-1 to TRBJ2-1, with unresolved D. Germline CDR1 is SGHRS and CDR2 is YFSETQ. The V and J ends lost 5 bases and 8 bases respectively, with 20 bases between them. This CDR3 comprises 15 residues. CDR3 loop: CASSDREDRSDEQFF. The CDR3 bases are TGCGCCAGCAGTGATCGCGAGGACCGCTCGGATGAGCAGTTCTTC.

V gene TRBV2 combines with J gene TRBJ2-4, with TRBD2 as a possible D gene (6 bases). Germline V CDR1 and CDR2: SNHLY, FYNNEI. The V and J ends lost 4 bases and 13 bases respectively, with 17 bases between them. CDR3 size: 13 residues. CDR3 sequence: CASSVRGSGEQYF. The DNA of the CDR3 is TGTGCCAGCAGTGTTAGGGGATCGGGGGAGCAGTACTTC.

The chain couples TRBV7-7 to TRBJ2-5, with D unclear. CDR1 is SSHAT, CDR2 FNYEAQ, per germline (reference sequence). The CDR3 runs 13 residues. V was cut by 3 bases and J by 1 base, with 6 bases left in between. The CDR3: CASSLGIQETQYF. CDR3 coding DNA: TGTGCCAGCAGCTTGGGTATCCAAGAGACCCAGTACTTC.